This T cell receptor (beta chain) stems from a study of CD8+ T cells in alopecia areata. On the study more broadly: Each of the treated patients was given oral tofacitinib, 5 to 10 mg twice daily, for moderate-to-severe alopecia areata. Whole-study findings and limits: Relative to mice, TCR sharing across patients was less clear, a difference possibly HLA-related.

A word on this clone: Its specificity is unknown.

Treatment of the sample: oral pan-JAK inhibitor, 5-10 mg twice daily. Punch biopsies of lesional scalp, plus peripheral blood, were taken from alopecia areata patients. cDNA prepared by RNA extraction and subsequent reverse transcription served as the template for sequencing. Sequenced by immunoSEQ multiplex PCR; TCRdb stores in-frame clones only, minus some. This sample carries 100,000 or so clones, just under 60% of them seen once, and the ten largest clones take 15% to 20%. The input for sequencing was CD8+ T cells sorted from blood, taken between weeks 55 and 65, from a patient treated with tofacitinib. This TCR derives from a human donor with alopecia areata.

The CDR3 nucleotides read TGTGCCAGCAGCCCCCGGACAGGGAGGACCGGGGAGCTGTTTTTT. It yields the protein CASSPRTGRTGELFF. The J gene is TRBJ2-2, the V gene TRBV9; 8 bases align to TRBD1. The CDR3 runs to 15 residues. The germline CDR1 and CDR2 sequences are SGDLS and YYNGEE. Trimming removed 4 bases from V and 5 bases from J; junction bases left unmatched: 7.